This T cell receptor beta chain derives from a study of blood T cell repertoires in COVID-19 (dated by TCRdb to the early 2020s). Context from the whole study: Samples covering the acute and convalescent phases of COVID-19 were provided by collaborators in the United States, Italy and Spain. Samples were obtained from the ongoing ImmuneRACE study (first 160 participants) and from approximately 1,200 subjects provided by 6 global collaborators. Where available, HLA class I and class II types were obtained from metadata supplied by the sample provider rather than from assay-based typing. A de-identified subject ID, COVID-19 status, age in years and sex were almost always included in the sample metadata. The prospective study material was composed of cDNA or gDNA derived from T cells, B-cell-depleted T cells, or PBMCs. Deeply sampled blood TCRbeta repertoires from subjects exposed to, actively infected with, or recovered from COVID-19 were included in the dataset. The repertoires were released in a freely available public database meant as a resource for research on the immune response to SARS-CoV-2.

Taken from cysteine to phenylalanine, the CDR3 has 17 residues. The DNA shown is the 51-base CDR3, in frame from base 1. The germline V gene gives CDR1 as MGHRA and CDR2 as YSYEKL. V and J lose 2 bases and 2 bases, and a span of 17 bases separates them. Overall study outcomes, separate from this receptor: The amount of clinical and demographic metadata varied by source and participant and was provided uncurated.

The immunoSEQ Assay, a bias-controlled multiplex PCR, was used to amplify TCRbeta CDR3 regions from genomic DNA. The study's processing was this. The number of nucleated cells in each sample was estimated by amplification of reference gene primers within the assay. To quantify the absolute abundance of each unique TCRbeta CDR3 rearrangement, sequence reads were collapsed and filtered. For each sample, productive Simpson clonality was calculated as the square root of Simpson's diversity index across productive rearrangements. TCRdb retrieved this table from immuneACCESS and kept in-frame rearrangements only. Not all clones are present; in checked studies, unresolved V genes account for under half, and no reason is known for the remainder. From that table come the V and J calls and clone size; the DNA was used to work out D and trimming. The sample table records 50,000 or so clones; 86% of these occur just once. Roughly 25% of the sample is held by the ten biggest clonotypes.

About this clone itself: The antigen it binds to is not known. Per-nucleotide qualities are absent, and no much larger clonotype sits a single base away.

Whole blood was collected in K2EDTA tubes by collaborating institutions according to the institutions' own protocols. For TCRbeta analysis, collaborator samples were shipped as frozen whole blood, as isolated PBMCs, or as DNA extracted from either sample type. In this chain, TRBV4-1 is recombined with TRBJ2-3; TRBD1 is perhaps the D gene, given 6 matching bases. Sequenced input: peripheral blood. This clonotype was sampled from a woman of 80 years or more with acute or convalescent COVID-19. Here is the DNA: TGCGCCAGCAGCCAACCCCCTGGACAGTCAGTCACAGATACGCAGTATTTT. Its translation reads: CASSQPPGQSVTDTQYF.